Sequencing of this T cell receptor (beta chain) was carried out in a study of blood T cell repertoires in COVID-19 (dated by TCRdb to about 2020). Study-wide context: Collaborator samples came from the United States, Italy and Spain and covered acute and convalescent phases of COVID-19. The repertoires were made available in a free public database intended to serve as a resource for research on the immune response to SARS-CoV-2. Where available, HLA class I and class II types were taken from metadata supplied by the sample provider and were not determined by assay-based typing. The material from the prospective study consisted of cDNA or gDNA derived from T cells, B-cell-depleted T cells, or PBMCs. Samples came from the ongoing ImmuneRACE study (first 160 participants) plus 1,254 subjects from 6 global collaborators. The sample metadata nearly always contained a de-identified subject ID, COVID-19 status, age in years and sex. The dataset comprised deeply sampled blood TCRbeta repertoires from subjects exposed to, actively infected with, or recovered from COVID-19.

TCRbeta CDR3 regions were amplified from genomic DNA by means of the immunoSEQ Assay, a bias-controlled multiplex PCR. The authors' analysis ran thus. The number of nucleated cells in each sample was estimated by amplification of reference gene primers within the assay. To quantify the absolute abundance of each unique TCRbeta CDR3 rearrangement, sequence reads were collapsed and filtered. For each sample, productive Simpson clonality was calculated by taking the square root of Simpson's diversity index across productive rearrangements. The table comes from immuneACCESS by way of TCRdb, which keeps in-frame sequences with V and J called. Part of the clones is missing from these tables; in studies checked, under half for an unresolved V gene and the rest for unknown reasons. The V and J calls and clone size are taken from that table; D and trimming were inferred from the DNA. The sample table shows some 390,000 clones, and roughly 86% are seen once. The ten largest make up roughly 3.1% of the sample.

Concerning this clone: The clone's antigen remains unknown. Per-base qualities were not stored, and no clone one base away is much larger.

The collaborating institutions used their own protocols to collect whole blood in K2EDTA tubes. For TCRbeta analysis, collaborator samples were shipped as frozen whole blood, as isolated PBMCs, or as DNA extracted from either sample type. General findings and caveats noted by the study authors: The quantity of clinical and demographic metadata differed by source and by participant and was supplied without curation.

V drops 2 bases and J drops 0 bases, leaving 25 bases in between. Spanning cysteine to phenylalanine, the CDR3 consists of 20 amino acids. Just CDR3 DNA is preserved here, 60 bases in frame from base 1. Via the germline V gene (reference sequence), CDR1 is LNHNV and CDR2 YYDKDF. The clonotype originates from a human donor in a cohort sampled during active COVID-19. The chain is made from TRBV15 and TRBJ1-2; D gene: possibly TRBD1, on 5 matching bases. Sequenced sample: peripheral blood. The DNA sequence is as follows: TGTGCCACCAGCAGAAAAAGTTCGGGACTCCAGACCCCAGCTAACTATGGCTACACCTTC. This sequence encodes CATSRKSSGLQTPANYGYTF.